This T cell receptor beta chain appears in the sequencing data of a study of patients and donors after allogeneic stem cell transplantation. Trimming removed 2 bases at V and 0 bases at J, with 9 bases between. The germline V gene encodes CDR1 SGDLS and CDR2 YYNGEE. The CDR3 runs 15 residues. MiXCR, applied by TCRdb to the RT-PCR reads, yields one record per CDR3 protein. The repertoire has 150,000 to 200,000 distinct CDR3 sequences, approximately 25% of them found once; the top ten carry roughly 25%. The sequenced material came from blood, either unsorted or a sorted T cell fraction (not recorded which). The clonotype was recovered from a human donor who was either an allogeneic HSCT recipient or a stem cell or donor lymphocyte infusion donor (not recorded which). It is not recorded whose cells these are; they may come from a transplant donor. The gene calls are TRBV9 and TRBJ2-1; weak D call: TRBD2 (6 bases). This CDR3 reads CASSVDYPSYNEQFF. CDR3 DNA sequence: TGTGCCAGCAGCGTGGACTACCCCTCCTACAATGAGCAGTTCTTC.